These 32 T cell receptor beta chains were sequenced from one sample in a study of identical twins (dated by TCRdb to the mid-2010s). Libraries were constructed by 5' RACE. Sequenced on an Illumina HiSeq 2000. TCRdb redid the processing of the public reads, applying fastp at Q25 and MiXCR, and retained in-frame beta chains. CDR3 protein duplicates are merged, each entry listing the most common genes and DNA. For this sample the table gives roughly 750,000 distinct CDR3 sequences, of which 21% were detected only once. More than 4% of the sample goes to the ten largest clones. The sample also formed part of further work on T cells expressing NK-cell markers.

Sequencing was carried out using PBMCs. The receptors were sampled from a woman aged 18-35 years in good health.

The chain employs TRBV29-1 and TRBJ2-2, with D maybe TRBD1 (5 bases). The CDR3 is 12 amino acids. CDR1 and CDR2 from the germline V gene are SQVTM and ANQGSEA. Deletions cut 6 bases from V and 4 bases from J, with 9 bases between. CDR3 residues: CSVTVSTGELFF. The CDR3 coding sequence is TGCAGCGTGACAGTTAGCACCGGGGAGCTGTTTTTT.

V usage is TRBV7-3 and J usage is TRBJ2-1, with 10 bases matching TRBD2. There are 16 residues in the CDR3. Losses at the gene ends were 1 base for V and 6 bases for J; bases not matched to a gene: 6. The germline V gene encodes CDR1 SGHTA and CDR2 FQGTGA. In DNA form, the CDR3 reads TGTGCCAGCAGCTTAATAGCGGGGGGAGGTCTCAATGAGCAGTTCTTC. Its translation: CASSLIAGGGLNEQFF.

The sample holds a few counts of this clonotype. This chain joins TRBV13 and TRBJ2-5; weak D call: TRBD2 (6 bases). There are 13 residues in the CDR3. The V and J ends lost 9 bases and 3 bases respectively, with 14 bases between them. The germline V gene has CDR1 PRHDT and CDR2 FYEKMQ (reference sequence). CDR3 nucleotide sequence: TGTGCCAGTTTCCGCACGGGGGAAGAGACCCAGTACTTC. Its translation is CASFRTGEETQYF. The full variable domain, rest sourced from reference TRBV13 and TRBJ2-5, is AAGVIQSPRHLIKEKRETATLKCYPIPRHDTVYWYQQGPGQDPQFLISFYEKMQSDKGSIPDRFSAQQFSDYHSELNMSSLELGDSALYFCASFRTGEETQYFGPGTRLLVL.

The chain recombines TRBV20-1 with TRBJ1-2; D possibly corresponds to TRBD1 (6 bases). V lost 3 bases and J 7 bases, leaving 12 bases between the germline ends. The CDR3 is 12 residues long. CDR1 and CDR2 (germline): DFQATT, SNEGSKA (reference sequence). In DNA, the CDR3 is TGCAGTGCTAGGAGGGGGGGCGCTGGCTACACCTTC. Protein product: CSARRGGAGYTF.

The chain links TRBV12-3 or TRBV12-4 to TRBJ1-4; D gene uncertain. The CDR3 contains 14 residues. The germline V and J ends were trimmed by 6 bases and 0 bases, with 8 bases remaining between them. For the CDR3, the DNA is TGTGCCAGCAGCCCACGATCAACTAATGAAAAACTGTTTTTT. Translating gives CASSPRSTNEKLFF.

The chain recombines TRBV5-5 with TRBJ2-5; 9 positions agree with TRBD2. The length of the CDR3 is 15 residues. Germline CDR1 SGHKS, CDR2 YYEKEE (reference sequence). V was clipped by 4 bases and J by 5 bases; unmatched bases: 9. CDR3 sequence: CASSPLPGLAETQYF. CDR3 coding DNA: TGTGCCAGCAGCCCCCTCCCGGGACTAGCTGAGACCCAGTACTTC.

The J gene is TRBJ2-3, the V gene TRBV9, with D tentatively TRBD2 (6 bases). Germline CDR1 SGDLS, CDR2 YYNGEE. V dropped 5 bases and J dropped 4 bases, with 14 bases sitting between them. The CDR3 extends over 14 amino acids. CDR3 nucleotides: TGTGCCAGCAGTGCGACGACTAGATCAGATACGCAGTATTTT. This translates into CASSATTRSDTQYF.

The V call is TRBV5-5, the J call TRBJ2-3; possible D gene TRBD2, 5 bases. The CDR3 totals 16 residues. CDR1 is SGHKS, CDR2 YYEKEE, per germline (reference sequence). The V end lost 0 bases, the J end lost 4 bases, and 15 bases lay between the germline ends. CDR3 DNA: TGTGCCAGCAGCTTGGGCGCGGGCCGTCATCCAGATACGCAGTATTTT. It codes for CASSLGAGRHPDTQYF.

The chain joins TRBV5-1 to TRBJ2-2; tentative D call: TRBD2 (6 bases). The V end was cut by 1 base, the J end by 4 bases, with 11 bases between. Germline lookup yields CDR1 SGHRS and CDR2 YFSETQ. The CDR3 totals 15 residues. The CDR3 here is CASSLRTITTGELFF. In DNA form, the CDR3 reads TGCGCCAGCAGCTTGCGGACTATTACCACCGGGGAGCTGTTTTTT. Using reference TRBV5-1 and TRBJ2-2 for the parts outside the CDR3, the full variable domain is KAGVTQTPRYLIKTRGQQVTLSCSPISGHRSVSWYQQTPGQGLQFLFEYFSETQRNKGNFPGRFSGRQFSNSRSEMNVSTLELGDSALYLCASSLRTITTGELFFGEGSRLTVL.

The rearrangement uses TRBV2 and TRBJ2-5; D is tentatively TRBD1 or TRBD2 (5 bases each). Germline CDR1 SNHLY, CDR2 FYNNEI. The germline V and J ends were trimmed by 4 bases and 5 bases, with 11 bases remaining between them. The CDR3 spans 13 residues. The CDR3 sequence: CASSAGTGETQYF. The CDR3 nucleotides are TGTGCCAGCAGTGCGGGGACCGGGGAGACCCAGTACTTC.

This clonotype has just a few counts. The chain has TRBV20-1 and TRBJ1-2, with unresolved D. The CDR3 length is 13 residues. Trimming removed 3 bases from V and 0 bases from J, with 8 bases in between. Germline CDR1 is DFQATT and CDR2 is SNEGSKA (reference sequence). The CDR3 reads CSASGPANYGYTF. DNA of the CDR3: TGCAGTGCTAGCGGGCCCGCTAACTATGGCTACACCTTC.

This clonotype was counted at least ten times. The CDR3 DNA follows: TGCAGCGTTGAAAGGGCGCTCGTCGGTACGCAGTATTTT. Protein product: CSVERALVGTQYF. The V gene is TRBV29-1, the J gene TRBJ2-3; D uncertain. The length of the CDR3 is 13 residues. Germline CDR1 SQVTM, CDR2 ANQGSEA. V was clipped by 2 bases and J by 8 bases, with 14 bases between them.

This clonotype was observed a few times. V and J are TRBV7-8 and TRBJ2-7, with D possibly being TRBD2 (6 bases). V dropped 5 bases and J dropped 3 bases, with 14 bases sitting between them. The CDR3 covers 14 residues. Per germline, CDR1 SGHVS and CDR2 FQNEAQ. The CDR3 region is CASSQRRVDYEQYF. Here the CDR3 DNA reads TGTGCCAGCAGCCAGCGGAGGGTCGACTACGAGCAGTACTTC.

The V and J genes are TRBV21-1 and TRBJ2-4; TRBD2, the D gene given by the table, was not confirmed from the DNA. TRBV21-1 represents a pseudogene. CDR3 length equals 14 residues. Here the CDR3 reads CASSKIVIPNIQYF. CDR3 in DNA: TGTGCCAGCAGCAAAATAGTCATACCAAACATTCAGTACTTC.

This clonotype appeared many times. The CDR3 DNA reads TGTGCCAGCAGGGTGAACACTGAAGCTTTCTTT. Translating gives CASRVNTEAFF. This rearrangement joins TRBV12-3 or TRBV12-4 to TRBJ1-1; D gene ambiguous. V lost 6 bases and J 0 bases, leaving 2 bases between the germline ends. The CDR3 spans 11 residues.

This clonotype showed up just a few times. The chain links TRBV6-2 or TRBV6-3 to TRBJ2-5; D is ambiguous. Trimming shortened V by 5 bases and J by 1 base, and 11 bases separated the two germline ends. Germline loops: CDR1 MNHEY, CDR2 SVGEGT. The CDR3 length is 14 residues. CDR3 residues: CASSPRAFQETQYF. CDR3 DNA sequence: TGTGCCAGCAGTCCCCGGGCCTTCCAAGAGACCCAGTACTTC.

The chain is built from TRBV9 and TRBJ1-4; 8 positions agree with TRBD1. This CDR3 has 14 residues. The V and J ends lost 3 bases and 8 bases, in that order; junction bases with no gene match: 6. Germline CDR1 is SGDLS and CDR2 is YYNGEE. The CDR3 sequence is CASSAGQGGEKLFF. As DNA, the CDR3 is TGTGCCAGCAGCGCTGGACAGGGTGGGGAAAAACTGTTTTTT.

This clonotype was observed a few times. The chain links TRBV12-3 or TRBV12-4 to TRBJ2-3; 7 bases match TRBD2. This CDR3 is built from 12 residues. V shed 5 bases and J 5 bases; nucleotides not matched to a gene: 1. For the CDR3, the DNA is TGTGCCAGCAGTGGACTAGTAGATACGCAGTATTTT. Translation: CASSGLVDTQYF.

The rearrangement joins TRBV5-5 to TRBJ2-7, with unresolved D. CDR3 length: 15 residues. Germline lookup yields CDR1 SGHKS and CDR2 YYEKEE (reference sequence). The V end lost 2 bases, the J end lost 7 bases, and 19 bases lay between the germline ends. In nucleotides, the CDR3 is TGTGCCAGCAGCTTAAGACTTCCACCCTATTGGGAGCAGTACTTC. Its translation is CASSLRLPPYWEQYF.

This clonotype was seen a handful of times. This chain links TRBV20-1 with TRBJ2-4; D possibly corresponds to TRBD2 (7 bases). The CDR3 loop spans 18 amino acids. V was cut by 3 bases and J by 1 base, with 22 bases left in between. Germline V gene data show CDR1 as DFQATT and CDR2 as SNEGSKA (reference sequence). The CDR3 region has the DNA TGCAGTGCTAGGGGGGGGGGCTTAAGGATTGAGGCCAAAAACATTCAGTACTTC. Residues: CSARGGGLRIEAKNIQYF.

V and J are TRBV6-1 and TRBJ2-7, with TRBD2 matching 13 bases. The V gene's germline CDR1 is MNHNS and CDR2 SASEGT. J gave up 4 bases and V 6 bases, and 3 bases lay outside the gene matches. CDR3 length equals 14 residues. Here the CDR3 reads CASRRTSGSYEQYF. In DNA form, the CDR3 reads TGTGCCAGCAGAAGGACTAGCGGGAGTTACGAGCAGTACTTC.

The V gene is TRBV5-1, the J gene TRBJ1-1, with 9 bases aligning to TRBD1. Germline V gene data show CDR1 as SGHRS and CDR2 as YFSETQ. The junction had 6 bases not matched to a gene; V was cut back by 0 bases and J by 6 bases. CDR3 size: 15 residues. The CDR3 region has the DNA TGCGCCAGCAGCTTGGTCGGACAGGGGAGGGCTGAAGCTTTCTTT. It is translated as CASSLVGQGRAEAFF.

The genes are TRBV6-2 or TRBV6-3 and TRBJ2-1; D might be TRBD2 (5 bases). The V end was cut by 6 bases, the J end by 8 bases, with 17 bases between. Germline lookup yields CDR1 MNHEY and CDR2 SVGEGT. This CDR3 contains 14 residues. The CDR3 DNA sequence: TGTGCCAGCAGCCGATGGGAGACTCAGGATGAGCAGTTCTTC. Protein sequence: CASSRWETQDEQFF.

This chain connects TRBV6-1 to TRBJ2-1; possibly TRBD2 for D (6 bases). The germline V gene encodes CDR1 MNHNS and CDR2 SASEGT. Trimming stripped 4 bases from V and 9 bases from J, with 16 bases between. The CDR3 contains 14 residues. This CDR3 reads CASSGFGGIGEQFF. CDR3 DNA sequence: TGTGCCAGCAGTGGGTTCGGGGGAATTGGTGAGCAGTTCTTC.

This clonotype was seen only a few times. J is TRBJ2-1 and V is TRBV20-1, with 9 bases fitting TRBD2. Trimming cost V 1 base and J 0 bases; bases outside gene matches: 4. Germline CDR1 DFQATT, CDR2 SNEGSKA (reference sequence). CDR3 length: 16 amino acids. For the CDR3, the DNA is TGCAGTGCTAGAGTAGCGGGGGCTTCCTCCTACAATGAGCAGTTCTTC. Translated: CSARVAGASSYNEQFF.

This clonotype has at least ten counts. The rearrangement links TRBV7-9 to TRBJ2-1; D ambiguous. From germline, CDR1 is SEHNR and CDR2 FQNEAQ (reference sequence). There are 16 residues in the CDR3. The V end lost 0 bases, the J end lost 11 bases, and 20 bases lay between the germline ends. The DNA of the CDR3 is TGTGCCAGCAGCTTAGCGAATAATTGGTACTCCGCTAAGCAGTTCTTC. This translates into CASSLANNWYSAKQFF.

In this sample, this clonotype turned up a few times. The rearrangement uses TRBV27 and TRBJ2-7; the D gene is possibly TRBD2 (5 bases). The CDR3 is 11 residues long. Germline-derived CDR1 and CDR2 are MNHEY and SMNVEV (reference sequence). Trimming took 6 bases from V and 5 from J, leaving 8 bases between them. In DNA, the CDR3 is TGTGCCAGCAGGAGGCGGGACGAGCAGTACTTC. Translation: CASRRRDEQYF.

This chain links TRBV29-1 with TRBJ1-2; 9 bases match TRBD1. The CDR3 sequence is 14 residues long. J lost 0 bases, V lost 5 bases, and 4 bases had no gene match. The germline CDR1 and CDR2 sequences are SQVTM and ANQGSEA. The CDR3 DNA sequence: TGCAGCGTTCCGGGACAGGGTGCTAACTATGGCTACACCTTC. The encoded protein is CSVPGQGANYGYTF. The variable domain in full, completed from reference TRBV29-1 and TRBJ1-2, reads SAVISQKPSRDICQRGTSLTIQCQVDSQVTMMFWYRQQPGQSLTLIATANQGSEATYESGFVIDKFPISRPNLTFSTLTVSNMSPEDSSIYLCSVPGQGANYGYTFGSGTRLTVV.

This clonotype was detected a few times. The chain couples TRBV7-7 to TRBJ2-5, with 7 bases fitting TRBD1. In germline, CDR1 is SSHAT, CDR2 FNYEAQ (reference sequence). V shed 0 bases and J 5 bases; nucleotides not matched to a gene: 9. CDR3 length equals 16 residues. The DNA of the CDR3 is TGTGCCAGCAGCTTAGCACAGGGGATCGAGGGGGAGACCCAGTACTTC. It is translated as CASSLAQGIEGETQYF.

This rearrangement joins TRBV7-2 to TRBJ2-5; D is possibly TRBD1 (6 bases). CDR1 SGHTA and CDR2 FQGNSA come from the germline V gene. The CDR3 is 14 amino acids. V was clipped by 5 bases and J by 3 bases, with 13 bases between them. The CDR3 sequence: CASSPPYREETQYF. In DNA, the CDR3 is TGTGCCAGCAGCCCCCCGTACAGGGAAGAGACCCAGTACTTC. Variable domain in full (rest from reference TRBV7-2 and TRBJ2-5): GAGVSQSPSNKVTEKGKDVELRCDPISGHTALYWYRQSLGQGLEFLIYFQGNSAPDKSGLPSDRFSAERTGGSVSTLTIQRTQQEDSAVYLCASSPPYREETQYFGPGTRLLVL.

This clonotype was observed a handful of times. This rearrangement joins TRBV10-3 to TRBJ2-7; no firm D call. V gave up 6 bases and J gave up 3 bases, with 12 bases separating them. Germline CDR1 is ENHRY and CDR2 is SYGVKD. The CDR3 loop spans 13 amino acids. In DNA, the CDR3 is TGTGCCATCAGGGGCGTACTCATCTACGAGCAGTACTTC. Residues: CAIRGVLIYEQYF.

CDR3 sequence (DNA): TGCAGTGCTACCGGGGGCGGGACCCAGTACTTC. It is translated as CSATGGGTQYF. V is TRBV20-1 and J is TRBJ2-5; D possibly matches TRBD1 or TRBD2 (6 bases each). The CDR3 covers 11 residues. Germline lookup yields CDR1 DFQATT and CDR2 SNEGSKA (reference sequence). V was cut by 4 bases and J by 7 bases, with 10 bases left in between.